This T cell receptor beta chain was sequenced during a study of blood T cell repertoires in COVID-19. At the level of the study: From the United States, Italy and Spain came samples of acute and convalescent COVID-19.

Unmatched junction bases numbered 4, after V lost 0 bases and J lost 3 bases. The CDR3 totals 15 residues. The germline CDR1 and CDR2 sequences are MNHEY and SVGAGI. Assignment of participants to cohorts was predicated upon participant-reported clinical history. Recovered Cohort 3 donors showed two negative PCRs, clearance, or symptom resolution. The protocol was immunoSEQ multiplex PCR, while the TCRdb copy is restricted to in-frame clones and leaves out a portion. The table lists fewer than 400,000 clones, approximately 87% of them singletons. The chain employs TRBV6-5 and TRBJ1-2, with 7 positions matching TRBD1. The clonotype comes from a woman in her fifties or sixties who had recovered from COVID-19. Sequencing was carried out using PBMCs or T cells enriched from blood (not recorded which). CDR3 loop: CASSYSTGTDYGYTF. CDR3 DNA: TGTGCCAGCAGTTACTCGACCGGGACAGACTATGGCTACACCTTC.